Following are 23 T cell receptor beta chains from one sample sequenced in a study of low-dose radiotherapy and immunotherapy resistance in tumors. As for time point: before trial treatment. First-strand cDNA used TRAV- and TRBV-specific primers, covering alpha and beta chains. PCR amplification of the TCRs was performed with Phusion for 20 to 25 PCR cycles, and it relied on a constant-region primer together with a V-primer adapter. TCRdb processed the reads anew with MiXCR; each CDR3 protein has one entry. The data contain approximately 89,000 distinct CDR3 sequences, approximately 17% of them seen just once; the ten biggest clones take up 5.5% to 6%. This sample comprised PBMCs, obtained before treatment. These receptors came from a male donor with prostate cancer.

This clonotype has only a few counts. This chain links TRBV27 with TRBJ2-7; tentative D call: TRBD1 (6 bases). Germline lookup yields CDR1 MNHEY and CDR2 SMNVEV (reference sequence). Trimming took 4 bases from V and 3 from J, leaving 13 bases between them. The CDR3 consists of 14 residues. The CDR3 DNA reads TGTGCCAGCAGTTCTAGACAGGATATCTACGAGCAGTACTTC. This codes for CASSSRQDIYEQYF.

As to this clonotype: A far larger clone differs by one base, so this is likely a read error. The chain employs TRBV5-6 and TRBJ2-7; 10 bases are shared with TRBD2. The CDR3 covers 16 residues. The ends lost 2 bases at V and 7 bases at J; junction bases unmatched: 12. Germline assignment: CDR1 SGHDT and CDR2 YYEEEE. The CDR3, as DNA: TGTGCCAGCAGCTTACTAGCGGGGAGCTCCTACAATGAGCAGTACTTC. Its protein is CASSLLAGSSYNEQYF.

This clonotype was observed many times. The chain couples TRBV3-1 to TRBJ2-7; 7 bases are shared with TRBD2. With 1 base clipped from V and 2 bases from J, the junction kept 5 bases outside the gene matches. Germline V gene lookup returns CDR1 LGHDT and CDR2 YNNKEL (reference sequence). CDR3 length equals 15 residues. The CDR3 protein is CASSQGGGGAYEQYF. CDR3 bases: TGTGCCAGCAGCCAAGGGGGGGGGGGAGCCTACGAGCAGTACTTC.

J is TRBJ2-4 and V is TRBV3-1; TRBD2 matches at 15 bases. CDR1 and CDR2 (germline): LGHDT, YNNKEL (reference sequence). The CDR3 extends over 14 amino acids. Trimming took 6 bases from V and 11 from J; bases not matched to a gene: 5. CDR3: CASRGTSGRSVQYF. CDR3 in DNA: TGTGCCAGCAGAGGGACTAGCGGGAGGAGTGTTCAGTACTTC.

Details on this clonotype: A much larger clonotype is one base distant, so this may be a read error. Since no conserved phenylalanine or tryptophan closes the CDR3, a read error is the likely cause. The chain has TRBV19 and TRBJ1-1; no firm D call. Trimming took 5 bases from V and 4 from J, leaving 20 bases between them. This CDR3 region has 16 residues. Looked up from germline, CDR1 is LNHDA and CDR2 is SQIVND (reference sequence). CDR3 sequence reads: CASSPSGALSFTEAFL. The CDR3 DNA sequence: TGTGCCAGTAGTCCCTCGGGAGCCCTCTCATTCACTGAAGCTTTCTTG.

The table lists this clonotype with many counts. The genes are TRBV7-3 and TRBJ2-7; D ambiguous. The CDR3 runs to 15 residues. Germline lookup yields CDR1 SGHTA and CDR2 FQGTGA. Trimming took 2 bases from V and 0 from J, leaving 11 bases between them. The CDR3 nucleotides are TGTGCCAGCAGCTTATCGAGTTTCGGCTCCTACGAGCAGTACTTC. Its protein product is CASSLSSFGSYEQYF.

In this sample, this clonotype turned up many times. The chain has TRBV20-1 and TRBJ1-5; tentative D call: TRBD1 (5 bases). Germline lookup yields CDR1 DFQATT and CDR2 SNEGSKA (reference sequence). V was cut by 6 bases and J by 2 bases, with 17 bases left in between. This CDR3 contains 15 residues. This CDR3 reads CSASGGKGRNQPQHF. The DNA for the CDR3 is TGCAGTGCCTCTGGTGGTAAGGGGCGCAATCAGCCCCAGCATTTT.

This clonotype was counted many times. The V gene is TRBV5-1, the J gene TRBJ1-5; D is undetermined. Per germline, CDR1 SGHRS and CDR2 YFSETQ. This CDR3 spans 12 amino acids. V dropped 2 bases and J dropped 6 bases, with 6 bases sitting between them. This chain's CDR3 is CASSLSGQPQHF. As DNA, the CDR3 is TGCGCCAGCAGCTTAAGTGGTCAGCCCCAGCATTTT.

This clonotype was recorded only once. A far larger clone is off by one base, so a read error is likely. The CDR3 DNA reads TGTGCCAGCAGGGATCAGGGACAGGGCGACGAGCAGTACTTC. Translating it yields CASRDQGQGDEQYF. The chain is built from TRBV6-5 and TRBJ2-7; 9 bases line up with TRBD1. The CDR3 loop spans 14 amino acids. Germline CDR1 reads MNHEY; CDR2 reads SVGAGI. With 6 bases clipped from V and 5 bases from J, the junction kept 8 bases outside the gene matches.

In this sample, this clonotype turned up many times. This sequence joins TRBV3-1 and TRBJ2-1; the match to TRBD2 covers 8 bases. Germline V gene lookup returns CDR1 LGHDT and CDR2 YNNKEL (reference sequence). Germline trimming cut 5 bases from V and 5 bases from J; bases unmatched to any gene: 2. This CDR3 has 13 amino acids. CDR3 amino acids: CASSYGGDNEQFF. The DNA for the CDR3 is TGTGCCAGCAGCTACGGGGGGGACAATGAGCAGTTCTTC.

This clonotype appeared many times. CDR3 protein: CASSLRVQQGNNEQFF. The CDR3 DNA sequence: TGCGCCAGCAGCTTGAGGGTGCAGCAAGGAAACAATGAGCAGTTCTTC. The chain is built from TRBV5-1 and TRBJ2-1; D gene ambiguous. Germline lookup yields CDR1 SGHRS and CDR2 YFSETQ. This CDR3 is built from 16 residues. Between the trimmed V and J ends, which lost 1 base and 5 bases, there was a span of 16 bases.

The chain combines TRBV27 with TRBJ1-2; a weak D match, TRBD1 (5 bases). The length of the CDR3 is 13 residues. From germline, CDR1 is MNHEY and CDR2 SMNVEV (reference sequence). Trimming cost V 8 bases and J 4 bases, with 14 bases left between them. The CDR3 loop is CASGQGLPYGYTF. The CDR3 region has the DNA TGTGCCAGCGGGCAGGGTCTTCCCTATGGCTACACCTTC.

There are many counts of this clonotype. The CDR3: CSGGGRGYEQYF. CDR3 DNA sequence: TGCAGTGGCGGCGGGAGGGGGTACGAGCAGTACTTC. J is TRBJ2-7 and V is TRBV20-1; 9 bases align to TRBD2. Trimming cost V 7 bases and J 4 bases; bases outside gene matches: 5. CDR1 is DFQATT and CDR2 is SNEGSKA in the germline V gene (reference sequence). CDR3 length: 12 residues.

In this sample, this clonotype is medium-sized. Mismatch with germline at one junction end may stem from a read error. The chain couples TRBV28 to TRBJ1-5; unclear D gene. Germline V lookup: CDR1 MDHEN, CDR2 SYDVKM. The CDR3 consists of 17 residues. The chain's CDR3 is CAISDPISGESNQPQHF. The CDR3, as DNA: TGTGCCATCAGTGATCCTATATCCGGGGAGAGCAATCAGCCCCAGCATTTT.

The CDR3 coding sequence is TGTGCCAGCAGCTATAGCGGGAGTGCGTTGTACGAGCAGTACTTC. Translated, it gives CASSYSGSALYEQYF. The chain recombines TRBV5-8 with TRBJ2-7; 9 bases align to TRBD2. V lost 3 bases to trimming and J lost 4 bases; unmatched junction nucleotides: 8. The germline gives CDR1 SGHTS, CDR2 YDEGEE. The length of the CDR3 is 15 residues.

This clonotype was recorded many times. The chain is built from TRBV3-1 and TRBJ2-6, with D maybe TRBD2 (6 bases). The CDR3 is made up of 16 amino acids. The V and J ends lost 2 bases and 0 bases respectively, with 8 bases between them. Germline V gene lookup returns CDR1 LGHDT and CDR2 YNNKEL (reference sequence). The DNA for the CDR3 is TGTGCCAGCAGCCAAAGGAGGGACTCTGGGGCCAACGTCCTGACTTTC. Translated: CASSQRRDSGANVLTF.

The sample holds many counts of this clonotype. The chain joins TRBV11-2 to TRBJ2-3; D is unclear. Germline CDR1 is SGHAT and CDR2 is FQNNGV. Trimming took 0 bases from V and 13 from J, leaving 8 bases between them. The CDR3 is 11 amino acids. The DNA for the CDR3 is TGTGCCAGCAGCTTAGACGCCATCAAGTATTTT. Its translation: CASSLDAIKYF.

A note on this clonotype: A far larger clone is one base from this, pointing to a likely read error. The chain employs TRBV2 and TRBJ1-2; D might be TRBD1 (5 bases). CDR3 length: 16 amino acids. Germline lookup yields CDR1 SNHLY and CDR2 FYNNEI. DNA for the CDR3: TGTGCCAGCAGTGCGCCCCCCGGGGGGGGGAACTATAGCTACACCTTC. Its protein product is CASSAPPGGGNYSYTF.

This chain connects TRBV6-1 to TRBJ2-7; 9 positions agree with TRBD1. There are 17 residues in the CDR3. Germline V gene data show CDR1 as MNHNS and CDR2 as SASEGT. Losses at the gene ends were 4 bases for V and 3 bases for J; bases not matched to a gene: 13. The CDR3 DNA follows: TGTGCCAGCAGTGGCACAGGGGGCCCCGGATTATTCTACGAGCAGTACTTC. It is translated as CASSGTGGPGLFYEQYF.

This clonotype was found many times. The chain recombines TRBV4-3 with TRBJ2-6; D is possibly TRBD1 (5 bases). The ends were cut back, 1 base at V and 1 base at J, with 8 bases in the middle. The CDR3 has 16 residues. CDR1 LGHNA and CDR2 YSLEER come from the germline V gene. The CDR3 DNA follows: TGCGCCAGCAGCCAAGTCAGGGCGTCTGGGGCCAACGTCCTGACTTTC. Amino acids: CASSQVRASGANVLTF.

To note about this clonotype: The limits of the CDR3 on the DNA are not certain, so only TCRdb's listed CDR3 is given. CDR3 loop: CASSKNRISSTGELFFF. The chain carries TRBV19 and TRBJ2-2; the table calls TRBD1, which could not be checked here. The germline V gene has CDR1 LNHDA and CDR2 SQIVND (reference sequence). The CDR3 is 17 amino acids long, termini counted.

This clonotype was detected many times. The V gene is TRBV7-9, the J gene TRBJ1-3; D gene uncertain. The ends were cut back, 2 bases at V and 0 bases at J, with 8 bases in the middle. Germline V gene data show CDR1 as SEHNR and CDR2 as FQNEAQ (reference sequence). CDR3 length: 15 residues. CDR3 sequence (DNA): TGTGCCAGCAGCTTATTGCCGGACTCTGGAAACACCATATATTTT. Residues: CASSLLPDSGNTIYF. Complete variable domain (other parts from reference TRBV7-9 and TRBJ1-3): DTGVSQNPRHKITKRGQNVTFRCDPISEHNRLYWYRQTLGQGPEFLTYFQNEAQLEKSRLLSDRFSAERPKGSFSTLEIQRTEQGDSAMYLCASSLLPDSGNTIYFGEGSWLTVV.

This clonotype has ten or more counts. The CDR3 DNA reads TGTGCCAGCAAGACAGGGGGTCTGAACACCGGGGAGCTGTTTTTT. Amino acid sequence: CASKTGGLNTGELFF. The chain employs TRBV5-4 and TRBJ2-2; 9 nucleotides align to TRBD1. Germline loops: CDR1 SGHNT, CDR2 YYREEE (reference sequence). The CDR3 spans 15 residues. The J segment lost 1 base and the V segment lost 6 bases, leaving 4 bases of the junction unmatched.